The clone carrying this TCR beta chain was recorded only once. Its target is unknown. This sample is part of a study of cytomegalovirus exposure and HLA in healthy donors. The overall study: The approximately 660 first-cohort repertoires shared a platform with the 120 or so validation repertoires, as reported in a later analysis.

V dropped 0 bases and J dropped 1; count of bases not matched to a gene: 4. Germline-derived CDR1 and CDR2 are MGHRA and YSYEKL. This CDR3 contains 16 residues. Clones were read by immunoSEQ multiplex PCR, and TCRdb kept only the in-frame ones, dropping some. The profile shows 150,000 to 200,000 clones, 84% of them singletons. Study findings and constraints: In vitro confirmation showed three CMV-associated chains to be CMV antigen specific.

The chain joins TRBV4-1 to TRBJ2-5, with 8 bases aligning to TRBD2. Sequenced material: PBMCs. The TCR was taken from a man younger than 45 in good health and CMV-seropositive. Here the CDR3 DNA reads TGCGCCAGCAGCCAAGATAGCGGGGCCGGCCAAGAGACCCAGTACTTC. This sequence encodes CASSQDSGAGQETQYF.